Listed here is a single T cell receptor beta chain. The data derive from a study of T cells in narcolepsy. TCRdb keeps only in-frame clones here, not all; method: immunoSEQ multiplex PCR. Among fewer than 40,000 clones listed, about nine tenths were seen once. CDR1 is SGHRS and CDR2 is YFSETQ in the germline V gene. The CDR3 has 16 amino acids. Trimming removed 4 bases from V and 0 bases from J, with 13 bases in between. The chain is built from TRBV5-1 and TRBJ2-2; a possible D gene is TRBD1 (6 bases). This TCR derives from a human donor with narcolepsy. Sequenced input: CD45RA- memory CD4+ T cells from PBMCs. The CDR3 is CASSHGQFANTGELFF. Here the CDR3 DNA reads TGCGCCAGCAGCCACGGACAGTTCGCGAACACCGGGGAGCTGTTTTTT. The full variable domain, completed using reference TRBV5-1 and TRBJ2-2, is KAGVTQTPRYLIKTRGQQVTLSCSPISGHRSVSWYQQTPGQGLQFLFEYFSETQRNKGNFPGRFSGRQFSNSRSEMNVSTLELGDSALYLCASSHGQFANTGELFFGEGSRLTVL.